This is a list of T cell receptor beta chains from one sample in a study of shared clonotypes between healthy human individuals. TCRdb keeps only in-frame clones here, not all; method: immunoSEQ multiplex PCR. The data hold hundreds of thousands of clones, with approximately 95% observed a single time. The sequencing input was naive CD8+ T cells sorted from blood. All receptors derive from a woman aged 25 to 45 in good health. The CDR3 runs from the conserved cysteine through the conserved F or W. Fields, in order: J gene, V gene, CDR3 protein.

>TRBJ2-2|TRBV19
CASSLATNTGELFF
>TRBJ1-3|TRBV15
CATSRDRGLGNTIYF
>TRBJ2-7|TRBV5-1
CASSHGQAYEQYF
>TRBJ1-1|TRBV27
CASSDPTGGWTEAFF
>TRBJ2-3|TRBV27
CASSLLPGLPTDTQYF
>TRBJ2-1|TRBV7-9
CASSLEGTSFNEQFF
>TRBJ2-5|TRBV13
CASSLVEGGETQYF
>TRBJ1-5|TRBV4-1
CASSRRQDSNQPQHF
>TRBJ2-3|TRBV10-2
CASKPSGRSDTQYF
>TRBJ2-7|TRBV7-9
CASSLDGAKGGETYEQYF
>TRBJ2-5|TRBV28
CASVIQLNTGETQYF
>TRBJ2-5|TRBV4-1
CASSQDPEETQYF
>TRBJ2-7|TRBV28
CASSRVAGLKTYEQYF
>TRBJ2-3|TRBV6-1
CASSDRWSVAGVPDTQYF
>TRBJ1-1|TRBV7-9
CASSLVQGADTEAFF
>TRBJ2-7|TRBV4-1
CASSQDRRGGTSGYEQYF
>TRBJ1-3|TRBV28
CASGLRESRFPYDTTIYF
>TRBJ2-3|TRBV13
CASSPAGDGGTDTQYF
>TRBJ2-7|TRBV7-8
CASSVTGDAFYEQYF
>TRBJ2-7|TRBV6-1
CASSETGNGLYEQYF
>TRBJ1-2|TRBV28
CASGAPPKGGYGYTF
>TRBJ2-1|TRBV19
CASSTDSYNEQFF
>TRBJ2-3|TRBV4-2
CASSQDRALAGTDTQYF